Detailed here is one TCR beta chain. The antigen is unknown. This record belongs to a study of response to subunit inactivated influenza vaccine. Study conclusions and caveats: T cells newly recruited by each seasonal influenza vaccination are few, the authors suggested.

V lost 3 bases to trimming and J lost 9 bases; unmatched junction nucleotides: 9. Per germline, CDR1 SGDLS and CDR2 YYNGEE. This CDR3 is 13 amino acids long. TCRdb redid the calling of the RT-PCR reads with MiXCR, one entry per CDR3 protein. The repertoire consists of about 190,000 distinct CDR3 sequences, with 13% to 15% occurring once and the leading ten covering about a quarter. This TCR derives from a man in his forties or fifties who received an inactivated influenza vaccine. The chain joins TRBV9 to TRBJ2-7, with 7 bases aligning to TRBD2. Source: CD8+ T cells sorted from PBMCs, taken approximately 5 days after vaccination. The CDR3 reads CASSGLAIGRQYF. The CDR3 DNA follows: TGTGCCAGCAGCGGACTAGCTATCGGCCGGCAGTACTTC.